The 6 T cell receptor beta chains below come from one sample, sequenced in a study of molecular identifiers for immune sequencing clone quantification. TCRdb analysed the PCR reads with MiXCR anew, one entry per CDR3 protein. The table has some 320,000 distinct CDR3 sequences, over 20% seen once. Sequencing used naive CD8+ T cells from blood, with Jurkat cell RNA spiked in. The subset was: FACS-sorted CD8+CD4-CCR7+CD45RA+ naive T cells. The origin of the receptors is a human donor in good health. Some libraries in this study had Jurkat cell RNA spiked in.

This clonotype was recorded only once. An end of the junction differs from the germline gene, which may be a read error. The rearrangement uses TRBV4-3 and TRBJ1-1, with no clear D. CDR3 length: 16 residues. Germline values: CDR1 LGHNA, CDR2 YSLEER. CDR3 sequence: CASSQGTRAKNTKAFF. The CDR3, as DNA: TGCGCCAGCAGCCAAGGTACAAGGGCGAAAAACACTAAAGCTTTCTTT.

A few counts support this clonotype. Here the CDR3 reads CASSPDRPVNYEQYF. The DNA of the CDR3 is TGTGCCAGCAGCCCCGACAGGCCCGTAAACTACGAGCAGTACTTC. The chain joins TRBV6-2 or TRBV6-3 to TRBJ2-7; maybe TRBD1 (6 bases). Per the germline V gene, CDR1 is MNHEY and CDR2 is SVGEGT. V lost 6 bases and J 3 bases, leaving 18 bases between the germline ends. The CDR3 has 15 amino acids.

The chain is built from TRBV12-3 or TRBV12-4 and TRBJ2-3; a possible D gene is TRBD1 (6 bases). Deletions cut 3 bases from V and 3 bases from J, with 10 bases between. The CDR3 runs 14 residues. This CDR3 is CASSLGTPTDTQYF. The CDR3 nucleotides read TGTGCCAGCAGTTTGGGGACACCAACAGATACGCAGTATTTT.

This clonotype was detected ten times or more. CDR3 region: CASRPTGELNQPQHF. CDR3 DNA: TGTGCCAGCAGACCGACAGGGGAACTCAATCAGCCCCAGCATTTT. The chain employs TRBV5-5 and TRBJ1-5; 8 bases align to TRBD1. The CDR3 sequence is 15 residues long. Germline-derived CDR1 and CDR2 are SGHKS and YYEKEE (reference sequence). Trimming at V came to 5 bases and at J to 3 bases, leaving 7 bases not matched to a gene. The full variable domain, its missing parts supplied by reference TRBV5-5 and TRBJ1-5, is DAGVTQSPTHLIKTRGQQVTLRCSPISGHKSVSWYQQVLGQGPQFIFQYYEKEERGRGNFPDRFSARQFPNYSSELNVNALLLGDSALYLCASRPTGELNQPQHFGDGTRLSIL.

This clonotype was seen more than once but under ten times. The chain is built from TRBV4-2 and TRBJ2-7; D remains ambiguous. The CDR3 covers 18 residues. Between the trimmed V and J ends, which lost 0 bases and 7 bases, there was a span of 25 bases. Germline V gene lookup returns CDR1 LGHNA and CDR2 YNFKEQ. The CDR3 here is CASSQDRSRRPQKQEQYF. The CDR3 coding sequence is TGTGCCAGCAGCCAAGATCGGTCTCGGAGACCCCAAAAACAGGAGCAGTACTTC.

This clonotype has more than one count but fewer than ten. This sequence joins TRBV19 and TRBJ2-1, with D perhaps TRBD1 (5 bases). The CDR3 has 15 amino acids. Germline CDR1 LNHDA, CDR2 SQIVND (reference sequence). Deletions cut 8 bases from V and 4 bases from J, with 18 bases between. The CDR3 DNA reads TGTGCCAGTGGTTGGGGCACCAGAAGTTACAATGAGCAGTTCTTC. Translating it yields CASGWGTRSYNEQFF.